One T cell receptor (beta chain) is described in this entry. This entry comes from a study of blood T cell repertoires in COVID-19. The germline gives CDR1 LNHDA, CDR2 SQIVND (reference sequence). J gave up 3 bases and V 3 bases, and 0 bases lay outside the gene matches. The CDR3 is 13 residues long. This table comes from immunoSEQ multiplex PCR, and its TCRdb copy is limited to in-frame clones, with some not included. Of about 260,000 clones in the sample, about 84% are singletons; the top ten hold around 2.1%. Those enrolled, adults aged roughly 18 to 95 years, came from some 25 US areas. Cohort placement rested on clinical history that participants reported themselves. Recovered status applied to Cohort 3 donors who had two consecutive negative PCRs. It also applied to those with clearance or with symptom resolution.

This TCR was recovered from a woman between 45 and 60 years old who had recovered from COVID-19. Input material: PBMCs or T cells enriched from blood (not recorded which). The chain has TRBV19 and TRBJ1-1, with 8 bases identical to TRBD1. The CDR3 DNA reads TGTGCCAGTAGTATGACAGGGGACACTGAAGCTTTCTTT. It is translated as CASSMTGDTEAFF. Drawing the rest from reference TRBV19 and TRBJ1-1, the complete variable domain is DGGITQSPKYLFRKEGQNVTLSCEQNLNHDAMYWYRQDPGQGLRLIYYSQIVNDFQKGDIAEGYSVSREKKESFPLTVTSAQKNPTAFYLCASSMTGDTEAFFGQGTRLTVV.